Listed below are T cell receptor beta chains from one sample, sequenced in a study of blood T cell repertoires in COVID-19. The protocol was immunoSEQ multiplex PCR, while the TCRdb copy is restricted to in-frame clones and leaves out a portion. The sample lists some 150,000 clones, more than 75% seen once, with approximately 1.2% in the top ten. Sequenced sample: PBMCs or T cells enriched from blood (not recorded which). These receptors came from a woman in her twenties or thirties with acute COVID-19. Each CDR3 is given with its conserved first and last residue. D genes are given only for firm matches. The size of a clone is reported for some rows only, either as once, few or many, or as a class for expanded clones.

size	V	J	D	CDR3	DNA
.	TRBV19	TRBJ1-5	.	CASSMYRDNQPQHF	TGTGCCAGTAGTATGTACAGGGACAATCAGCCCCAGCATTTT
.	TRBV7-2	TRBJ1-5	TRBD1	CASVGQGNQPQHF	TGTGCCAGCGTGGGACAGGGGAATCAGCCCCAGCATTTT
.	TRBV9	TRBJ1-2	.	CASSVGQGADTF	.
.	TRBV27	TRBJ2-3	TRBD2	CASSLASGSLTDTQYF	TGTGCCAGCAGTTTAGCTAGCGGGAGCCTCACAGATACGCAGTATTTT
.	TRBV7-9	TRBJ2-7	TRBD2	CASSPIPGLAGTSSYEQYF	TGTGCCAGCAGCCCAATACCGGGACTAGCGGGTACGAGCTCCTACGAGCAGTACTTC
.	TRBV9	TRBJ2-1	.	CASSQDTSSYNEQFF	TGTGCCAGCAGCCAGGACACAAGCTCCTACAATGAGCAGTTCTTC
.	TRBV2	TRBJ1-3	.	CASSVRPSLSGNTIYF	TGTGCCAGCAGTGTGAGGCCAAGTCTCTCTGGAAACACCATATATTTT
.	TRBV11-2	TRBJ2-5	TRBD2	CASSLGTSRLETQYF	TGTGCCAGCAGCTTAGGGACTAGCAGACTAGAGACCCAGTACTTC
few	TRBV10-3	TRBJ1-1	.	CAIRTGQLYTEAFF	TGTGCCATCAGGACCGGACAGCTTTACACTGAAGCTTTCTTT
.	TRBV9	TRBJ2-5	.	CASSLVGGRGEETQYF	TGTGCCAGCAGCCTCGTTGGGGGCAGAGGAGAGGAGACCCAGTACTTC
.	TRBV24-1	TRBJ2-1	.	CATSDLGLQGSFF	TGTGCCACCAGTGATTTGGGGTTGCAGGGATCGTTCTTC